Presented here are 24 T cell receptor beta chains from one specimen sequenced in a study of blood T cell repertoires in COVID-19. The assay was immunoSEQ multiplex PCR, and TCRdb's table has in-frame clones only and misses some. The sample has over 200,000 clones, 70% to 80% seen once. The sample consisted of peripheral blood. The receptors come from a woman older than 75 with acute or convalescent COVID-19.

The chain links TRBV7-8 to TRBJ1-3; tentatively, D is TRBD1 (6 bases). The CDR3 is made up of 14 amino acids. Germline V gene lookup returns CDR1 SGHVS and CDR2 FQNEAQ. V gave up 1 base and J gave up 2 bases, with 6 bases separating them. CDR3 in amino acids: CASSLGTAGNTIYF. The CDR3 DNA reads TGTGCCAGCAGCTTAGGGACAGCTGGAAACACCATATATTTT.

This chain connects TRBV27 to TRBJ1-2; 7 bases are shared with TRBD1. Germline CDR1 MNHEY, CDR2 SMNVEV (reference sequence). The CDR3 has 12 amino acids. J gave up 7 bases and V 5 bases, and 4 bases lay outside the gene matches. The CDR3 loop is CASSRQGFGYTF. The CDR3 region has the DNA TGTGCCAGCAGTAGACAGGGATTTGGCTACACCTTC.

Comments on this clone: At one boundary the junction diverges from the germline segment, which might be a read error. This chain connects TRBV3-1 (or the pseudogene TRBV3-2) to TRBJ2-2; D is perhaps TRBD1 (7 bases). This CDR3 has 14 residues. Germline CDR1 is LGHDT and CDR2 is YNNKEL (reference sequence). CDR3 nucleotide sequence: TGTGCCAGCAGACAAGCAGGGGGGACCGGGGAGCTGTTTTTT. Translated, it gives CASRQAGGTGELFF.

The CDR3 DNA reads as TGTGCCATCGGCTCGGGGATTGGCTACACCTTC. Residues: CAIGSGIGYTF. The chain couples TRBV10-3 to TRBJ1-2; D not certain. The CDR3 is 11 residues long. The germline V and J ends were trimmed by 8 bases and 7 bases, with 11 bases remaining between them. Germline V gene data show CDR1 as ENHRY and CDR2 as SYGVKD.

This clone was seen only once. The chain couples TRBV12-3 or TRBV12-4 to TRBJ2-1, with 11 bases aligning to TRBD1. The J segment lost 12 bases and the V segment lost 6 bases, leaving 4 bases of the junction unmatched. The CDR3 runs 12 residues. CDR3: CASRGGQGVQFF. The CDR3 region has the DNA TGTGCCAGCAGGGGGGGACAGGGGGTGCAGTTCTTC.

Only a few counts were recorded for this clone. The chain combines TRBV28 with TRBJ1-6; TRBD1 aligns across 7 bases. Germline V gene sequence: CDR1 MDHEN, CDR2 SYDVKM. The CDR3 has 16 amino acids. With V trimmed by 4 bases and J by 7 bases, 10 bases remained unmatched. In DNA form, the CDR3 reads TGTGCCAGCAGTTCCCTACAGGGGCAGGGAAATTCACCCCTCCACTTT. Its translation is CASSSLQGQGNSPLHF.

CDR3 in amino acids: CASSLGLAGGSYF. Here the CDR3 DNA reads TGTGCCAGCAGCTTAGGACTAGCGGGAGGTTCGTACTTC. V usage is TRBV7-9 and J usage is TRBJ2-4; TRBD2 agrees at 13 bases. The CDR3 contains 13 residues. The germline gives CDR1 SEHNR, CDR2 FQNEAQ (reference sequence). V lost 1 base and J lost 15; bases outside the gene matches: 3.

The J gene is TRBJ2-1, the V gene TRBV21-1; the table's D call TRBD2 went unverified against the DNA. TRBV21-1 is flagged as a pseudogene. The CDR3 length is 14 residues. Written as DNA, the CDR3 is TGTGCCAGCAGCAATAGCGGGAGTCGTCTTGAGCAGTTCTTC. Translation: CASSNSGSRLEQFF.

In its sample, this clone was seen a few times. The chain combines TRBV6-1 with TRBJ1-5; 12 bases are a match to TRBD1. Trimming cost V 1 base and J 6 bases; bases outside gene matches: 7. Germline CDR1 MNHNS, CDR2 SASEGT. The CDR3 covers 17 residues. The CDR3 nucleotides are TGTGCCAGCAGTGAAGGGCTCGGGACAGGGGGCCGTCAGCCCCAGCATTTT. This sequence encodes CASSEGLGTGGRQPQHF.

V usage is TRBV5-1 and J usage is TRBJ1-6; D is perhaps TRBD1 (6 bases). Germline CDR1 SGHRS, CDR2 YFSETQ. CDR3 length: 14 amino acids. Trimming stripped 4 bases from V and 8 bases from J, with 13 bases between. The CDR3 bases are TGCGCCAGCAGCCAAGGACAGACTGATTCACCCCTCCACTTT. Protein sequence: CASSQGQTDSPLHF.

CDR3 nucleotides: TGTGCCAGCCGACCCTCAGGGGGCTATGGCTACACCTTC. Encoded protein: CASRPSGGYGYTF. The V gene is TRBV6-5, the J gene TRBJ1-2, with 7 bases fitting TRBD1. Germline-derived CDR1 and CDR2 are MNHEY and SVGAGI. V shed 8 bases, J shed 4 bases, and the junction held 7 bases outside the gene matches. The CDR3 totals 13 residues.

This clone has a handful of counts. The chain joins TRBV3-1 (or the pseudogene TRBV3-2) to TRBJ2-1; D remains unclear. V was clipped by 1 base and J by 4 bases, with 11 bases between them. CDR1 and CDR2 (germline): LGHDT, YNNKEL (reference sequence). The CDR3 has 15 amino acids. The CDR3 sequence is CASSQVGGAYNEQFF. The CDR3 region has the DNA TGTGCCAGCAGCCAAGTTGGCGGAGCTTACAATGAGCAGTTCTTC.

The chain uses TRBV6-5 and TRBJ2-1; D possibly corresponds to TRBD2 (5 bases). From germline, CDR1 is MNHEY and CDR2 SVGAGI. Deletions cut 8 bases from V and 8 bases from J, with 13 bases between. CDR3 length: 12 amino acids. The CDR3 is CASGSDTDEQFF. In DNA form, the CDR3 reads TGTGCCAGCGGTAGCGACACTGATGAGCAGTTCTTC.

The table lists this clone with a few counts. This chain links TRBV19 with TRBJ2-7; D perhaps matches TRBD2 (6 bases). This CDR3 is built from 15 residues. The ends were cut back, 4 bases at V and 0 bases at J, with 13 bases in the middle. CDR1 and CDR2 (germline): LNHDA, SQIVND (reference sequence). The CDR3 here is CASSTRDGSSYEQYF. The CDR3 DNA is TGTGCCAGTAGTACCCGGGACGGGAGCTCCTACGAGCAGTACTTC.

The rearrangement uses TRBV7-9 and TRBJ1-5; no firm D call. Trimming left V 7 bases short and J 1 base short, with 11 bases between. Germline CDR1 is SEHNR and CDR2 is FQNEAQ (reference sequence). This CDR3 contains 14 residues. The CDR3 loop reads CASKREGSNQPQHF. The CDR3 DNA reads TGTGCCAGCAAAAGGGAGGGAAGCAATCAGCCCCAGCATTTT.

V and J are TRBV30 and TRBJ1-2; maybe TRBD1 (6 bases). CDR1 is GTSNPN, CDR2 SVGIG, per germline (reference sequence). This CDR3 is built from 13 residues. V was cut by 0 bases and J by 4 bases, with 9 bases left in between. The CDR3 nucleotides are TGTGCCTGGAGTGTACAGGGATTCTATGGCTACACCTTC. Its protein is CAWSVQGFYGYTF.

The V gene is TRBV5-1, the J gene TRBJ2-1, with a possible D match to TRBD2 (5 bases). The V and J ends lost 5 bases and 0 bases respectively, with 12 bases between them. The CDR3 is 15 amino acids. Germline V lookup: CDR1 SGHRS, CDR2 YFSETQ. The CDR3 spells CASSQSGLSYNEQFF. The CDR3, as DNA: TGCGCCAGCAGTCAAAGCGGCCTCTCCTACAATGAGCAGTTCTTC.

As to this clone: Other DNA sequences from this sample encode an identical CDR3 as well. The chain carries TRBV7-9 and TRBJ1-2; D is possibly TRBD1 (6 bases). The ends were cut back, 1 base at V and 8 bases at J, with 8 bases in the middle. Germline CDR1 reads SEHNR; CDR2 reads FQNEAQ (reference sequence). The CDR3 spans 12 residues. The CDR3 DNA follows: TGTGCCAGCAGCTTAGACAGGGCCGGCTACACCTTC. As protein: CASSLDRAGYTF.

The chain combines TRBV3-1 (or the pseudogene TRBV3-2) with TRBJ2-7; D is uncertain. Germline CDR1 is LGHDT and CDR2 is YNNKEL (reference sequence). There are 11 residues in the CDR3. Deletions cut 1 base from V and 6 bases from J, with 4 bases between. The CDR3 sequence is CASSQVAEQYF. CDR3 nucleotides: TGTGCCAGCAGCCAAGTGGCCGAGCAGTACTTC.

This clone was seen more than once but under ten times. The chain employs TRBV11-2 and TRBJ1-2, with D tentatively TRBD1 (5 bases). Germline values: CDR1 SGHAT, CDR2 FQNNGV. V lost 6 bases, J lost 5 bases, and 16 bases lay in between. The CDR3 has 14 amino acids. The CDR3 DNA reads as TGTGCCAGCAGGTTTGGGGGGAACCTATATGGCTACACCTTC. Its protein product is CASRFGGNLYGYTF.

This clone was counted only a few times. The chain employs TRBV6-5 and TRBJ2-6, with 7 bases identical to TRBD2. This CDR3 contains 15 residues. Germline CDR1 reads MNHEY; CDR2 reads SVGAGI. J was trimmed by 0 bases and V by 7 bases; bases with no gene match: 3. CDR3 nucleotide sequence: TGTGCCAGCACCCCGGGGGGCTCTGGGGCCAACGTCCTGACTTTC. Residues: CASTPGGSGANVLTF.

The V gene is TRBV5-1, the J gene TRBJ1-3; 11 bases match TRBD1. This CDR3 comprises 17 residues. The germline V gene has CDR1 SGHRS and CDR2 YFSETQ. V shed 0 bases, J shed 4 bases, and the junction held 6 bases outside the gene matches. CDR3 bases: TGCGCCAGCAGCTTGGAAGGACAGGGGGCGCTCGGAAACACCATATATTTT. Translation gives CASSLEGQGALGNTIYF.

The rearrangement uses TRBV5-6 and TRBJ2-7, with D unclear. The CDR3 totals 14 residues. The ends were cut back, 1 base at V and 3 bases at J, with 11 bases in the middle. CDR1 is SGHDT, CDR2 YYEEEE, per germline. In DNA form, the CDR3 reads TGTGCCAGCAGCTTGAGTGCAGGTTACTACGAGCAGTACTTC. This encodes CASSLSAGYYEQYF.

The chain employs TRBV4-2 and TRBJ2-1; 8 bases fit TRBD2. J was trimmed by 4 bases and V by 0 bases; bases with no gene match: 8. CDR1 is LGHNA, CDR2 YNFKEQ, per germline. CDR3 length: 17 amino acids. The CDR3 coding sequence is TGTGCCAGCAGCCAAGATGGGGCGGGGGGCTCATACAATGAGCAGTTCTTC. Protein sequence: CASSQDGAGGSYNEQFF.